Shown below are 24 T cell receptor beta chains from a single sample sequenced in a study of T cell clonality in common variable immunodeficiency. The protocol was immunoSEQ multiplex PCR, while the TCRdb copy is restricted to in-frame clones and leaves out a portion. Recorded here are approximately 45,000 clones, none singletons. What was sequenced was peripheral blood mononuclear cells. These receptors were collected from a person aged 18 to 75 in good health.

This clone came up a few times. With the read ending 3 residues before the CDR3 end, the germline J gene is used to fill in that end. The chain employs TRBV7-9 and TRBJ2-7; 7 nucleotides align to TRBD2. V shed 3 bases and J 2 bases; nucleotides not matched to a gene: 4. There are 14 residues in the CDR3. The germline gives CDR1 SEHNR, CDR2 FQNEAQ (reference sequence). CDR3 DNA (partial): TGTGCCAGCAGCTTGGGCGGGAGTACCTACGAG. The encoded protein is CASSLGGSTYE. The full CDR3 protein reads CASSLGGSTYEQYF.

Details on this clone: The read halts 3 residues ahead of the CDR3 end, with the missing end drawn from the germline J gene. This chain connects TRBV7-3 to TRBJ1-2, with 7 nucleotides matching TRBD1. Per germline, CDR1 SGHTA and CDR2 FQGTGA. This CDR3 comprises 15 residues. CDR3 protein: CASSLTGGGSDTYTF. The CDR3 DNA, read in part, is TGTGCCAGCAGCTTAACTGGAGGGGGCAGCGATACC.

This clone was observed at least ten times. The missing CDR3 end, 3 residues past where the read stops, is filled in from the germline J gene. V and J are TRBV29-1 and TRBJ2-1, with TRBD2 identical over 12 bases. Germline CDR1 and CDR2: SQVTM and ANQGSEA. V gave up 7 bases and J gave up 4 bases; unmatched junction bases: 2. This CDR3 is 13 amino acids long. CDR3 region: CSAGTSGYNEQFF. The sequenced part of the CDR3 DNA is TGCAGCGCCGGGACTAGCGGGTACAATGAG.

Many counts were recorded for this clone. The CDR3: CASSLAVLPDTQYF. Incomplete CDR3 DNA: TGCGCCAGCAGCCTGGCCGTTCTTCCAGATACG. This chain joins TRBV5-1 and TRBJ2-3; D unclear. The read falls 3 residues short of the CDR3 end, and the missing part is taken from the germline J gene. Germline V lookup: CDR1 SGHRS, CDR2 YFSETQ. The CDR3 extends over 14 amino acids. Trimming cost V 4 bases and J 4 bases, with 13 bases left between them.

This clone has a count of ten or more. Read data end 3 residues before the CDR3 end; the end is taken from the germline J gene. This sequence joins TRBV7-3 and TRBJ2-3; 8 bases are shared with TRBD2. The CDR3 sequence is 14 residues long. Germline CDR1 is SGHTA and CDR2 is FQGTGA. After removal of 3 bases from V and 4 bases from J, the junction contained 3 bases not matched to a gene. The CDR3: CASSFGGAADTQYF. The CDR3 bases that were read are TGTGCCAGCAGCTTCGGGGGGGCCGCAGATACG. Using reference TRBV7-3 and TRBJ2-3 for the parts outside the CDR3, the full variable domain is GAGVSQTPSNKVTEKGKYVELRCDPISGHTALYWYRQSLGQGPEFLIYFQGTGAADDSGLPNDRFFAVRPEGSVSTLKIQRTERGDSAVYLCASSFGGAADTQYFGPGTRLTVL.

This clone was observed at least ten times. The read ends 3 residues early relative to the CDR3; the germline J gene fills the gap. The gene calls are TRBV12-3 or TRBV12-4 and TRBJ2-4; TRBD1 matches 10 bases. Trimming took 5 bases from V and 2 from J; bases not matched to a gene: 9. CDR3 length: 17 amino acids. Here the CDR3 reads CASSDRDRGLTKNIQYF. CDR3 DNA (partial): TGTGCCAGCAGTGACCGGGACAGGGGACTGACCAAAAACATT.

Only a few counts were recorded for this clone. Coverage ceases 3 residues before the CDR3 finishes, and the germline J gene fills in the end. J is TRBJ1-5 and V is TRBV19; weak D call: TRBD1 (6 bases). CDR3 length: 17 amino acids. Per germline, CDR1 LNHDA and CDR2 SQIVND (reference sequence). The V gene lost 1 base and the J gene lost 2 bases, with 15 bases spanning the gap. This CDR3 is CASSIVQGRRGNQPQHF. The CDR3 bases that were read are TGTGCCAGTAGTATAGTCCAGGGGCGGCGGGGCAATCAGCCC.

This clone was seen at least ten times. The read ends 3 residues early relative to the CDR3; the germline J gene fills the gap. The J gene is TRBJ2-5, the V gene TRBV4-2; 8 bases agree with TRBD2. V shed 5 bases, J shed 5 bases, and the junction held 10 bases outside the gene matches. This CDR3 region has 15 residues. Per the germline V gene, CDR1 is LGHNA and CDR2 is YNFKEQ. The CDR3 DNA, read in part, is TGTGCCAGCAGCACCCGTCGGGGGGGCTGGGAGACC. This sequence encodes CASSTRRGGWET. The full CDR3 protein is CASSTRRGGWETQYF.

In its sample, this clone was seen many times. The read ends 3 residues early relative to the CDR3; the germline J gene fills the gap. This rearrangement joins TRBV10-3 to TRBJ1-1, with D uncertain. Trimming took 4 bases from V and 6 from J, leaving 6 bases between them. Germline V gene sequence: CDR1 ENHRY, CDR2 SYGVKD. The CDR3 has 11 residues. The DNA read from the CDR3 is TGTGCCATCAGTGGGCGGTCTGAA. It specifies CAISGRSE. The whole CDR3 is CAISGRSEAFF.

This clone was recorded many times. The read terminates 3 residues before the CDR3 end, so the remaining end is supplied by the germline J gene. The rearrangement uses TRBV20-1 and TRBJ2-7; D possibly corresponds to TRBD1 (5 bases). There are 17 residues in the CDR3. Trimming removed 3 bases at V and 0 bases at J, with 21 bases between. Looked up from germline, CDR1 is DFQATT and CDR2 is SNEGSKA (reference sequence). CDR3 sequence: CSASLSRQTLFSYEQYF. The covered CDR3 bases are TGCAGTGCTAGCCTATCCAGACAGACCTTATTCTCCTACGAG.

This clone has a count of ten or more. Read sequence stops 3 residues before the CDR3 end, and the germline J gene provides the missing end. The chain has TRBV30 and TRBJ1-1; 9 bases match TRBD1. The CDR3 has 15 amino acids. V was clipped by 7 bases and J by 6 bases; unmatched bases: 15. CDR1 and CDR2 from the germline V gene are GTSNPN and SVGIG (reference sequence). The CDR3 spells CASSPTGTGSPEAFF. The part of the CDR3 DNA that was read is TGTGCCTCCTCCCCCACCGGGACAGGGAGCCCTGAA.

This clone was seen many times. The sequence runs out 3 residues before the end of the CDR3; the remainder is reconstructed from the germline J gene. The genes are TRBV6-1 and TRBJ2-1, with D possibly matching TRBD1 (5 bases). Trimming pared 2 bases from V and 4 bases from J, leaving 15 bases between. CDR1 is MNHNS and CDR2 is SASEGT in the germline V gene. CDR3 length: 16 residues. The part of the CDR3 DNA that was read is TGTGCCAGCAGTGAACCGTCCTTAGCAGGGTACAATGAG. Its translation is CASSEPSLAGYNE. The entire CDR3 sequence reads CASSEPSLAGYNEQFF.

This clone was found many times. The CDR3 goes on 3 residues after the read ends, and that part is filled in from the germline J gene. Other DNA variants within this sample encode the same CDR3. The chain employs TRBV30 and TRBJ1-3, with a possible D match to TRBD1 (5 bases). This CDR3 is built from 15 residues. Trimming removed 3 bases at V and 0 bases at J, with 12 bases between. The germline CDR1 and CDR2 sequences are GTSNPN and SVGIG (reference sequence). The part of the CDR3 DNA that was read is TGTGCCTGGAGCCGGGACTCCGGCTCTGGAAACACC. Amino acids: CAWSRDSGSGNT. The whole CDR3 sequence is CAWSRDSGSGNTIYF.

This clone was picked up many times. The sequence runs out 3 residues before the end of the CDR3; the remainder is reconstructed from the germline J gene. This chain connects TRBV19 to TRBJ2-1, with TRBD1 matching 8 bases. The CDR3 has 14 amino acids. V shed 7 bases, J shed 3 bases, and the junction held 5 bases outside the gene matches. The V gene's germline CDR1 is LNHDA and CDR2 SQIVND (reference sequence). This CDR3 is CASKRGQDYNEQFF. Partial CDR3 DNA: TGTGCCAGTAAACGGGGACAGGACTACAATGAG.

This clone showed up many times. The read comes to an end 3 residues before the CDR3 does, leaving the germline J gene to fill in the end. V is TRBV5-1 and J is TRBJ1-2; the match to TRBD1 covers 10 bases. This CDR3 comprises 16 residues. Germline values: CDR1 SGHRS, CDR2 YFSETQ. Trimming at V came to 4 bases and at J to 3 bases, leaving 9 bases not matched to a gene. The CDR3 bases that were read are TGCGCCAGCAGCCTGGGACAGGGGAGCGTTGACTATGGC. It translates to CASSLGQGSVDYG. The full CDR3 is CASSLGQGSVDYGYTF.

About this clone itself: One end of the junction varies from germline; a read error may be responsible. Read coverage stops 3 residues before the CDR3 terminus; the germline J gene supplies the remainder. The same CDR3 also results from other DNA sequences found in this sample. The rearrangement uses TRBV19 and TRBJ1-3; TRBD1 matches at 7 bases. Germline-derived CDR1 and CDR2 are LNHDA and SQIVND (reference sequence). The CDR3 length is 13 residues. CDR3 in amino acids: CASSRQGGNTIYF. The CDR3 bases that were read are TGTGCCAGTAGTAGACAGGGAGGAAACACG.

This clone was counted ten times or more. The read comes to an end 3 residues before the CDR3 does, leaving the germline J gene to fill in the end. The chain uses TRBV16 and TRBJ1-2, with D maybe TRBD1 (5 bases). The germline V and J ends were trimmed by 0 bases and 7 bases, with 12 bases remaining between them. Germline lookup yields CDR1 KGHSY and CDR2 FQNENV. The CDR3 has 14 residues. The CDR3 sequence: CASSQSGQGGGYTF. CDR3 DNA, as far as it was read: TGTGCCAGCAGCCAATCAGGGCAGGGTGGTGGC.

This clone has a count of ten or more. Read data end 3 residues before the CDR3 end; the end is taken from the germline J gene. The chain uses TRBV7-3 and TRBJ2-5; 9 nucleotides agree with TRBD2. Trimming at V came to 2 bases and at J to 2 bases, leaving 0 bases not matched to a gene. The germline CDR1 and CDR2 sequences are SGHTA and FQGTGA. The CDR3 extends over 14 amino acids. The CDR3 bases that were read are TGTGCCAGCAGCTTAGCGGGGGGGCAAGAGACC. This codes for CASSLAGGQET. The full CDR3 sequence reads CASSLAGGQETQYF.

The table lists this clone with many counts. CDR3 sequence reads: CSARKPGTGAISGANVLTF. CDR3 bases read: TGCAGTGCTAGAAAACCCGGGACAGGGGCCATTTCTGGGGCCAACGTC. This chain joins TRBV20-1 and TRBJ2-6, with 10 bases aligning to TRBD1. With the read ending 3 residues before the CDR3 end, the germline J gene is used to fill in that end. Germline V lookup: CDR1 DFQATT, CDR2 SNEGSKA (reference sequence). CDR3 length: 19 residues. The ends lost 2 bases at V and 1 base at J; junction bases unmatched: 11.

The table lists this clone with many counts. The read terminates 3 residues ahead of where the CDR3 ends, so the germline J gene completes it. V is TRBV19 and J is TRBJ2-7, with D maybe TRBD1 (6 bases). The CDR3 length is 16 residues. CDR1 and CDR2 (germline): LNHDA, SQIVND (reference sequence). V was clipped by 0 bases and J by 5 bases, with 17 bases between them. The sequenced part of the CDR3 DNA is TGTGCCAGTAGTATAGAGGGGGCAGGGCGGCTCAACGAG. This translates into CASSIEGAGRLNE. The whole CDR3 protein reads CASSIEGAGRLNEQYF.

This clone was detected many times. The CDR3 bases that were read are TGTGCCAGCAGCCAAGGGGACAACCAGCGAGGGACC. As protein: CASSQGDNQRGT. The CDR3 reads in full as CASSQGDNQRGTQYF. The chain uses TRBV9 and TRBJ2-5, with D possibly matching TRBD1 (6 bases). The read ends 3 residues before the CDR3 terminus; that terminus is restored from the germline J gene. Trimming left V 4 bases short and J 7 bases short, with 20 bases between. The length of the CDR3 is 15 residues. Germline V lookup: CDR1 SGDLS, CDR2 YYNGEE. Complete variable domain (other parts from reference TRBV9 and TRBJ2-5): DSGVTQTPKHLITATGQRVTLRCSPRSGDLSVYWYQQSLDQGLQFLIQYYNGEERAKGNILERFSAQQFPDLHSELNLSSLELGDSALYFCASSQGDNQRGTQYFGPGTRLLVL.

This clone has a count of ten or more. The sequenced CDR3 bases are TGTGCCAGCAGCTTGGGTAGCAGCCACGAG. Translated, it gives CASSLGSSHE. In full, the CDR3 is CASSLGSSHEQYF. The chain couples TRBV5-6 to TRBJ2-7; D unclear. Coverage ceases 3 residues before the CDR3 finishes, and the germline J gene fills in the end. Trimming left V 0 bases short and J 5 bases short, with 9 bases between. Germline V gene data show CDR1 as SGHDT and CDR2 as YYEEEE. The CDR3 is made up of 13 amino acids.

This clone was seen ten or more times. The read halts 3 residues ahead of the CDR3 end, with the missing end drawn from the germline J gene. The rearrangement uses TRBV7-2 and TRBJ2-7, with a weak D call TRBD1 (6 bases). V lost 1 base to trimming and J lost 2 bases, with 9 bases between them. Per the germline V gene, CDR1 is SGHTA and CDR2 is FQGNSA. The CDR3 runs 14 residues. CDR3 bases read: TGTGCCAGCAGCTTAGAACAGGGCACCTACGAG. Translating it yields CASSLEQGTYE. The full-length CDR3 reads as CASSLEQGTYEQYF.

In this sample, this clone turned up many times. The read gets to within 3 residues of the CDR3 end, and the germline J gene fills in the rest. J is TRBJ1-3 and V is TRBV7-2; tentative D call: TRBD1 (6 bases). CDR1 and CDR2 (germline): SGHTA, FQGNSA. Between the trimmed V and J ends, which lost 5 bases and 4 bases, there was a span of 9 bases. The CDR3 is 13 amino acids. The CDR3 DNA, read in part, is TGTGCCAGCAGCCCGGACAGAGGAAACACC. Protein product: CASSPDRGNT. The whole CDR3 protein reads CASSPDRGNTIYF.